The rows below give T cell receptor beta chains drawn from one sample of a study of T cell responses to AZD1222 COVID-19 vaccine. Assay: immunoSEQ multiplex PCR; the TCRdb copy retains only in-frame clones and omits some. The sample records 140,000 to 150,000 clones, approximately 85% being singletons. The specimen was peripheral blood, collected on day 0 of AZD1222 vaccination. The receptors shown here come from an adult in good health. Each CDR3 is given with its conserved first and last residue. A D gene is named only where the DNA matches it firmly. Clone size is not always given. Where it is, it says once, few, many or a class for expanded clones.

V	size	D	J	DNA	CDR3
TRBV5-6	-	-	TRBJ1-3	TGTGCCAGCAGCTTGGGCCTTGACAGCCTCTCTGGAAACACCATATATTTT	CASSLGLDSLSGNTIYF
TRBV15	-	-	TRBJ1-2	TGTGCCACCAGCAGAGATCTGGCAGGCTCCTATGGCTACACCTTC	CATSRDLAGSYGYTF
TRBV2	-	-	TRBJ2-3	TGTGCCAGCAGTCGACAGGTTAGCACAGATACGCAGTATTTT	CASSRQVSTDTQYF
TRBV6-5	-	TRBD2	TRBJ2-1	TGTGCCAGCAGCCCGGGACTAGCCGTCGGCAATGAGCAGTTCTTC	CASSPGLAVGNEQFF
TRBV15	-	-	TRBJ1-3	TGTGCCACCAGCAGAGACCCAGGGTCTGGAAACACCATATATTTT	CATSRDPGSGNTIYF
TRBV18	-	TRBD1	TRBJ2-1	TGTGCCAGCTCACCAACGTTGGGACAGGGGAGAGATGAGCAGTTCTTC	CASSPTLGQGRDEQFF
TRBV11-2	-	-	TRBJ1-6	TGTGCCAGCAGCTTAGATCTGCGGAGTTATAATTCACCCCTCCACTTT	CASSLDLRSYNSPLHF
TRBV3-1/TRBV3-2	-	-	TRBJ2-2	TGTGCCAGCAGCCAACAGTGGGAGACAGGAAACACCGGGGAGCTGTTTTTT	CASSQQWETGNTGELFF
TRBV28	-	-	TRBJ1-5	TGTGCCAGCAGTTTATTGGATCAGCCCCAGCATTTT	CASSLLDQPQHF
TRBV5-1	-	-	TRBJ1-3	TGCGCCAGCAGCTCTGACACCGACAGCTCTGGAAACACCATATATTTT	CASSSDTDSSGNTIYF
TRBV11-2	-	-	TRBJ1-3	TGTGCCAGCAGCTTAGGGGGGAATCGCGGAAACACCATATATTTT	CASSLGGNRGNTIYF
TRBV18	-	-	TRBJ2-3	TGTGCCAGCTCACCACCGAAAGGTGGGGCGGGGATACAAACGCAGTATTTT	CASSPPKGGAGIQTQYF
TRBV11-2	-	-	TRBJ1-3	TGTGCCAGCAGCACCGGACAGAGCTCTGGAAACACCATATATTTT	CASSTGQSSGNTIYF
TRBV11-2	-	-	TRBJ1-1	TGTGCCAGCAGCTTACGTGGGGCCCTTGAAGCTTTCTTT	CASSLRGALEAFF
TRBV30	-	-	TRBJ2-4	TGTGCCTGGAGTGTCAGGCAGGGGTTGGTGAACATTCAGTACTTC	CAWSVRQGLVNIQYF
TRBV5-1	once	TRBD2	TRBJ2-5	TGCGCCAGCAGCTTGACTAGCGGGGGCCAAGAGACCCAGTACTTC	CASSLTSGGQETQYF
TRBV3-1/TRBV3-2	many	TRBD2	TRBJ2-5	TGTGCCAGCAGCCAAGAACTACTAGCGGGGAAGGAGACCCAGTACTTC	CASSQELLAGKETQYF
TRBV9	-	-	TRBJ2-2	TGTGCCAGCAAGGAACTAAACACCGGGGAGCTGTTTTTT	CASKELNTGELFF
TRBV27	-	TRBD1	TRBJ1-5	TGTGCCAGCAGTTTAGGCGGACAGGGCGTCCGGCAGCCCCAGCATTTT	CASSLGGQGVRQPQHF
TRBV4-1	once	TRBD1	TRBJ1-5	TGCGCCAGCAGCCAAGATACGTCGTCGGCAGGGGGTCAGCCCCAGCATTTT	CASSQDTSSAGGQPQHF
TRBV6-5	once	-	TRBJ2-7	TGTGCCAGCAGTTCTCCCGGCGAGCAGTACTTC	CASSSPGEQYF
TRBV5-5	-	-	TRBJ2-5	TGTGCCAGCAGCTCAGGGGTGGCGACAAAAACCCAGTACTTC	CASSSGVATKTQYF
TRBV5-8	few	TRBD1	TRBJ1-3	TGTGCCAGCAACCCGACAGGGATAGAAAACACCATATATTTT	CASNPTGIENTIYF
TRBV28	-	TRBD1	TRBJ1-2	TGTGCCAGCAGTCCGGACAGGAGCTATGGCTACACCTTC	CASSPDRSYGYTF
TRBV9	once	-	TRBJ1-3	TGTGCCAGCAGCGTATTTGGGGGCTCCGACTCTGGAAACACCATATATTTT	CASSVFGGSDSGNTIYF
TRBV29-1	-	-	TRBJ1-6	TGCAGCGTTTCCGGGACATTAGGTTCACCCCTCCACTTT	CSVSGTLGSPLHF
TRBV5-1	-	-	TRBJ1-6	TGCGCCAGCAGCTTGTTAGACAATTCACCCCTCCACTTT	CASSLLDNSPLHF
TRBV12-3/TRBV12-4	-	-	TRBJ2-5	TGTGCCAGCAGCGCTTCGAGGGAGACCCAGTACTTC	CASSASRETQYF
TRBV5-1	-	-	TRBJ2-2	TGCGCCAGCCACTTCACCGAGGCCGGGGAGCTGTTTTTT	CASHFTEAGELFF
TRBV27	-	TRBD1	TRBJ2-7	TGTGCCAGCAGTTTCGCGGACAGGGGGGGCTCCGAGCAGTACTTC	CASSFADRGGSEQYF
TRBV18	-	-	TRBJ1-2	TGTGCCAGCGCTACAGGAACCTCTGGCTATGGCTACACCTTC	CASATGTSGYGYTF
TRBV15	-	TRBD1	TRBJ2-5	TGTGCCACCAGCAGAGGGGACAGGTCTCTCGAGACCCAGTACTTC	CATSRGDRSLETQYF
TRBV12-3/TRBV12-4	-	-	TRBJ1-1	TGTGCCAGCAGGGGCGGGAACACTGAAGCTTTCTTT	CASRGGNTEAFF
TRBV5-1	-	-	TRBJ1-1	TGCGCCAGCAGCCTACAGCCCCTTGACACTGAAGCTTTCTTT	CASSLQPLDTEAFF
TRBV6-5	-	-	TRBJ1-3	TGTGCCAGCAGACCCCGGGGCTCCTCTGGAAACACCATATATTTT	CASRPRGSSGNTIYF
TRBV19	-	TRBD1	TRBJ1-2	TGTGCCAGTACCGACAGGGGTGGAGGCTACACCTTC	CASTDRGGGYTF
TRBV23-1	few	-	TRBJ1-1	TGCGCCAGCACTCCCAGGGGCGGGGGTGGCTACAACACTGAAGCTTTCTTT	CASTPRGGGGYNTEAFF
TRBV18	few	TRBD1	TRBJ1-1	TGTGCCAGCTCACCAACGGGACAGGGGGCTAATTACGCTGAAGCTTTCTTT	CASSPTGQGANYAEAFF
TRBV19	few	-	TRBJ2-7	TGTGCCAGTAGTCCCGGGGGATGGGACTACGAGCAGTACTTC	CASSPGGWDYEQYF
TRBV7-2	-	-	TRBJ1-4	TGTGCCAGCAGCTTAGTCTGGGATGGTGGGACTAATGAAAAACTGTTTTTT	CASSLVWDGGTNEKLFF
TRBV2	-	-	TRBJ2-2	TGTGCCAGCAGGGGGGGCTACACCGGGGAGCTGTTTTTT	CASRGGYTGELFF
TRBV6-5	-	TRBD1	TRBJ2-2	TGTGCCAGCAGTTCGACAGGGGCGACCACCGGGGAGCTGTTTTTT	CASSSTGATTGELFF
TRBV7-2	-	-	TRBJ1-2	TGTGCCAGCAGCTTAGGCAGAACCTACTACACCTTC	CASSLGRTYYTF
TRBV6-1	-	-	TRBJ2-2	TGTGCCAGCGGGTCCCACAGTTCCTCCACCGGGGAGCTGTTTTTT	CASGSHSSSTGELFF
TRBV18	-	TRBD1	TRBJ1-2	TGTGCCAGCTCACCCGACAGGGTTGGCTATGGCTACACCTTC	CASSPDRVGYGYTF
TRBV30	-	-	TRBJ2-5	TGTGCCTGGAGTGTAGGGCTCCAAGAGACCCAGTACTTC	CAWSVGLQETQYF
TRBV28	-	-	TRBJ2-5	TGTGCCAGCAGCGATCTGCACACCCAAGACCTTCAAGAGACCCAGTACTTC	CASSDLHTQDLQETQYF
TRBV28	-	-	TRBJ1-2	TGTGCCAGCAGCCGGGGGGGTACCTATGGCTACACCTTC	CASSRGGTYGYTF
TRBV19	-	-	TRBJ1-2	TGTGCCAGTAGCGATACGGGGCGGAACTATGGCTACACCTTC	CASSDTGRNYGYTF
TRBV10-2	once	-	TRBJ2-1	TGCGCCAGCAGTGAGCCGAAGACTCTGTTGGGTGAGCAGTTCTTC	CASSEPKTLLGEQFF
TRBV30	-	-	TRBJ1-6	TGTGCCTGGAGTGTACAGACCAGCCCACCCCTCCACTTT	CAWSVQTSPPLHF
TRBV18	-	TRBD2	TRBJ2-7	TGTGCCAGCGGAACAGGTAGCGGGGGTTCCTACGAGCAGTACTTC	CASGTGSGGSYEQYF
TRBV11-2	-	-	TRBJ1-1	TGTGCCAGCAGCTTAGGAACTGGCGGGGAAGCTTTCTTT	CASSLGTGGEAFF
TRBV7-9	once	-	TRBJ2-1	TGTGCCAGCAGCTCCCAGCCGGACTCGTTGTCCTACAATGAGCAGTTCTTC	CASSSQPDSLSYNEQFF
TRBV12-3/TRBV12-4	-	TRBD2	TRBJ2-1	TGTGCCAGTACCCGGGACTACACCAGTGAGCAGTTCTTC	CASTRDYTSEQFF
TRBV15	-	-	TRBJ2-3	TGTGCCACCAGCAGCACCTCACCCTTGGGGTACACAGATACGCAGTATTTT	CATSSTSPLGYTDTQYF
TRBV29-1	-	-	TRBJ2-3	TGCAGCGCCGGGGGATCGTTTCAAGATACGCAGTATTTT	CSAGGSFQDTQYF
TRBV15	-	-	TRBJ1-3	TGTGCCACCAGCAGGGGAGGAGGGGTCCGCTCTGGAAACACCATATATTTT	CATSRGGGVRSGNTIYF
TRBV7-2	-	-	TRBJ2-7	TGTGCCAGCAGCACCACTACAGGCATTAGCTCCTACGAGCAGTACTTC	CASSTTTGISSYEQYF
TRBV5-1	-	-	TRBJ2-2	TGCGCCAGCAGTCAGCTAGTGGACACCGGGGAGCTGTTTTTT	CASSQLVDTGELFF